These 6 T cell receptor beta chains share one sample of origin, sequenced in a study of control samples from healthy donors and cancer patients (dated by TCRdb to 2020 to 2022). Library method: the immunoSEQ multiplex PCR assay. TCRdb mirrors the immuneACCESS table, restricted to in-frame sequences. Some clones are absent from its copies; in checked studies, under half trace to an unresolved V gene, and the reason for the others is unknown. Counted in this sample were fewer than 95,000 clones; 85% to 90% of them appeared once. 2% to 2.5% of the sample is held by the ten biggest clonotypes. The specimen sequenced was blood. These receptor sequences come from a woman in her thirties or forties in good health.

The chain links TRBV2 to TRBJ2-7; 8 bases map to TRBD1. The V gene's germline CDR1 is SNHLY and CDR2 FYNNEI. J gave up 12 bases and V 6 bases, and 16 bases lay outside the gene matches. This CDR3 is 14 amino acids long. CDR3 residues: CASRELGTGLNLYF. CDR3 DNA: TGTGCCAGCAGGGAACTCGGGACAGGTCTAAATCTGTACTTC.

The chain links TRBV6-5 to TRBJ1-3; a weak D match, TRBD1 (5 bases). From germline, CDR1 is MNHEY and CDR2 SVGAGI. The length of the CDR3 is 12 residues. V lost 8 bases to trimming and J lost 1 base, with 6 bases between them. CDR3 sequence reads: CASRTSGNTIYF. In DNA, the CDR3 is TGTGCCAGCCGGACATCTGGAAACACCATATATTTT.

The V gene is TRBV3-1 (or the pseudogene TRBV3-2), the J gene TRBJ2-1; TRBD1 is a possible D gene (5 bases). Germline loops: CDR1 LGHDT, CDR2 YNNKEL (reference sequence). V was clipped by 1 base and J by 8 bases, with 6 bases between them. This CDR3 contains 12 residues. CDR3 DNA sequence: TGTGCCAGCAGCCAAGGCAGGGATGAGCAGTTCTTC. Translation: CASSQGRDEQFF.

The CDR3 region has the DNA TGTGCCAGCAGCCCCCTGGGAGGCCCACGAGGCACAGATACGCAGTATTTT. Residues: CASSPLGGPRGTDTQYF. The chain employs TRBV14 and TRBJ2-3; tentative D call: TRBD2 (6 bases). The CDR3 sequence is 17 residues long. Trimming removed 4 bases from V and 1 base from J, with 18 bases in between. Germline CDR1 and CDR2: SGHDN and FVKESK.

This CDR3 reads CASSPAGEQFF. The CDR3 DNA follows: TGTGCCAGCAGCCCGGCGGGTGAGCAGTTCTTC. The chain joins TRBV7-2 to TRBJ2-1; D possibly corresponds to TRBD2 (5 bases). Trimming took 5 bases from V and 9 from J, leaving 8 bases between them. This CDR3 region has 11 residues. The germline V gene encodes CDR1 SGHTA and CDR2 FQGNSA.

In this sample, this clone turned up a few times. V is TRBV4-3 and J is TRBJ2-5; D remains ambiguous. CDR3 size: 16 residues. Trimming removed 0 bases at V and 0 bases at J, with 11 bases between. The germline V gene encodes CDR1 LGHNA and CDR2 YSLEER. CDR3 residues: CASSQDLLVYQETQYF. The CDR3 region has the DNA TGCGCCAGCAGCCAAGATTTACTGGTATACCAAGAGACCCAGTACTTC.